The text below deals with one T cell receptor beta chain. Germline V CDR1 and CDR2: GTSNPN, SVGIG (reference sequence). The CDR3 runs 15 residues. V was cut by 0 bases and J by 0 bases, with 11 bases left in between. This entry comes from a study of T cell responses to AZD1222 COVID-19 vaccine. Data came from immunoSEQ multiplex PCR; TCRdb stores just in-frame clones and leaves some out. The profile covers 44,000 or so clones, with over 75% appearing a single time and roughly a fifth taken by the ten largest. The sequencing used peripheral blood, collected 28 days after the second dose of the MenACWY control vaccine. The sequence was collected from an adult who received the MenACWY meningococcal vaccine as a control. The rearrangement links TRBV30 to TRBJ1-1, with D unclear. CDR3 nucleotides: TGTGCCTGGAGTGTAAGCGGGAAAATGAACACTGAAGCTTTCTTT. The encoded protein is CAWSVSGKMNTEAFF.